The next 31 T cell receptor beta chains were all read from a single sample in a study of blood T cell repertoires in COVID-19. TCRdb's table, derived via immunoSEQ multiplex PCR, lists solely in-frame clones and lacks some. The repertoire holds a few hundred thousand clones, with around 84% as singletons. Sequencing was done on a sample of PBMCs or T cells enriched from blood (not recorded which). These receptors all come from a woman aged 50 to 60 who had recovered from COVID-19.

For the CDR3, the DNA is TGTGCCAGCTCACCTCGTTTGGACATTGGGAACACTGAAGCTTTCTTT. Its translation: CASSPRLDIGNTEAFF. V is TRBV18 and J is TRBJ1-1, with TRBD1 as a possible D gene (5 bases). CDR3 length equals 16 residues. V was pared by 3 bases and J by 1 base, with 15 bases between. From germline, CDR1 is KGHSH and CDR2 LQKENI.

The CDR3 DNA is TGCGCCAGCAGCCAATCCACAGGGGGGCTTTCTGGGGCCAACGTCCTGACTTTC. Translating gives CASSQSTGGLSGANVLTF. This chain connects TRBV4-1 to TRBJ2-6; 8 bases line up with TRBD1. There are 18 residues in the CDR3. J gave up 1 base and V 2 bases, and 7 bases lay outside the gene matches. CDR1 is MGHRA and CDR2 is YSYEKL in the germline V gene.

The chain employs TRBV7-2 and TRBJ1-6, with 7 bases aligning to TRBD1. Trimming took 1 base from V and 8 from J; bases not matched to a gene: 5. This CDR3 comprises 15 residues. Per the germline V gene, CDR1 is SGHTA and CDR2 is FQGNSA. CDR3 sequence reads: CASSLGSGQYSPLHF. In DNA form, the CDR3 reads TGTGCCAGCAGCTTAGGATCGGGACAGTATTCACCCCTCCACTTT.

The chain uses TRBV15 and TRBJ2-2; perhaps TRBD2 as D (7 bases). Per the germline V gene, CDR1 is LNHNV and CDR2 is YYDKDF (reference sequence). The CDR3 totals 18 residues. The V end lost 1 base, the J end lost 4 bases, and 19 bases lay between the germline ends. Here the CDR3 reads CATSRGQVGGLRTGELFF. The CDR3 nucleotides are TGTGCCACCAGCAGAGGACAGGTCGGGGGACTACGCACCGGGGAGCTGTTTTTT.

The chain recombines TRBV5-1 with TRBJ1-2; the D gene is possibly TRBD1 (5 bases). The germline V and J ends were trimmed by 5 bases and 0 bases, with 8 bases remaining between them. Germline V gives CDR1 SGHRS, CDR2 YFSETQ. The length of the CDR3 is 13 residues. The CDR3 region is CASRDTTNYGYTF. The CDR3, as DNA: TGCGCCAGCAGGGACACTACTAACTATGGCTACACCTTC.

This chain's CDR3 is CASSLGIWTGIPGNTIYF. In nucleotides, the CDR3 is TGTGCCAGCAGCTTAGGAATCTGGACAGGGATTCCTGGAAACACCATATATTTT. The chain links TRBV7-9 to TRBJ1-3; TRBD1 agrees at 8 bases. CDR1 SEHNR and CDR2 FQNEAQ come from the germline V gene (reference sequence). J gave up 2 bases and V 1 base, and 10 bases lay outside the gene matches. This CDR3 has 18 amino acids. The full variable domain, completed using reference TRBV7-9 and TRBJ1-3, is DTGVSQNPRHKITKRGQNVTFRCDPISEHNRLYWYRQTLGQGPEFLTYFQNEAQLEKSRLLSDRFSAERPKGSFSTLEIQRTEQGDSAMYLCASSLGIWTGIPGNTIYFGEGSWLTVV.

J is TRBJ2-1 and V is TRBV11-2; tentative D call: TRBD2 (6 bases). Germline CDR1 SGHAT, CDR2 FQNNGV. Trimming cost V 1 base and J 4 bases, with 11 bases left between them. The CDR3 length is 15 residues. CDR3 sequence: CASSLGAGRYNEQFF. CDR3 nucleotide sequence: TGTGCCAGCAGCTTAGGTGCGGGGCGGTACAATGAGCAGTTCTTC.

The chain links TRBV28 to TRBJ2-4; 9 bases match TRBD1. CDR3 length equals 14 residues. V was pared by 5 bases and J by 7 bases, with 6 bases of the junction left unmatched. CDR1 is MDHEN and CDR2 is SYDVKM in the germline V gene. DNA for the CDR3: TGTGCCAGCAGTAAACAGGGGGCGAGGAACATTCAGTACTTC. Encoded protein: CASSKQGARNIQYF.

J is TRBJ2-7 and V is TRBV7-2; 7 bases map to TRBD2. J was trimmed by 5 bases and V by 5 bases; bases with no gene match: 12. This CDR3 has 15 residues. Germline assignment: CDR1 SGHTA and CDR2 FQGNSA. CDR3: CASSPLGGSAHEQYF. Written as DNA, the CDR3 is TGTGCCAGCAGCCCACTGGGCGGGAGTGCCCACGAGCAGTACTTC.

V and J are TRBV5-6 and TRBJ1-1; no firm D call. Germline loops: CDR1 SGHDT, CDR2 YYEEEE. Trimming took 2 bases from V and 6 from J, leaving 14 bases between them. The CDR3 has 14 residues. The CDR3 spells CASSFRQVRPEAFF. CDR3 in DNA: TGTGCCAGCAGCTTTCGCCAGGTTAGGCCTGAAGCTTTCTTT.

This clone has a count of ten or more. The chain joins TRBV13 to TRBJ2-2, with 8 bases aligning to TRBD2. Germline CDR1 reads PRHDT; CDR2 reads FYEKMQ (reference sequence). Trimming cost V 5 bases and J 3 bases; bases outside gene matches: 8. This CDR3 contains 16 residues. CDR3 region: CASSRQSGSDTGELFF. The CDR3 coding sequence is TGTGCCAGCAGCCGCCAAAGCGGGAGTGACACCGGGGAGCTGTTTTTT.

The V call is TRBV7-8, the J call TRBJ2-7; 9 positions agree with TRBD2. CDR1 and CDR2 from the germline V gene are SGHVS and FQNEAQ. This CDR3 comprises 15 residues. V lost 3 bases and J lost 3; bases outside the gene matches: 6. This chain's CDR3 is CASSFSGSKGYEQYF. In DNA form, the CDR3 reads TGTGCCAGCAGCTTTAGCGGGAGTAAGGGCTACGAGCAGTACTTC. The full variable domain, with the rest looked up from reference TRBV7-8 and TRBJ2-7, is GAGVSQSPRYKVAKRGQDVALRCDPISGHVSLFWYQQALGQGPEFLTYFQNEAQLDKSGLPSDRFFAERPEGSVSTLKIQRTQQEDSAVYLCASSFSGSKGYEQYFGPGTRLTVT.

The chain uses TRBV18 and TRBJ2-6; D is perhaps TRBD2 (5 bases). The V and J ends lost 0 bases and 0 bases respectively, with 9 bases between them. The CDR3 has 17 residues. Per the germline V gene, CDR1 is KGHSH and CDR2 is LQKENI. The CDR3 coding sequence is TGTGCCAGCTCACCACCGATGGCGGGCTCTGGGGCCAACGTCCTGACTTTC. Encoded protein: CASSPPMAGSGANVLTF.

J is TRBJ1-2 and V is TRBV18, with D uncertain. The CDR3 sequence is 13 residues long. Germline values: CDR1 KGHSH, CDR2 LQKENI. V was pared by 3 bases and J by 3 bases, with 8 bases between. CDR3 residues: CASSPERDYGYTF. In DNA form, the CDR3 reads TGTGCCAGCTCACCGGAGCGGGACTATGGCTACACCTTC.

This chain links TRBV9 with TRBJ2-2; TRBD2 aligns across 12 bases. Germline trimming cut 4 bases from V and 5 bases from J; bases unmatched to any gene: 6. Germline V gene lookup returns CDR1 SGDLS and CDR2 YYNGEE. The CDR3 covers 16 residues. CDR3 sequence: CASSPGLAGRTGELFF. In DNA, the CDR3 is TGTGCCAGCAGCCCCGGACTAGCGGGAAGAACCGGGGAGCTGTTTTTT.

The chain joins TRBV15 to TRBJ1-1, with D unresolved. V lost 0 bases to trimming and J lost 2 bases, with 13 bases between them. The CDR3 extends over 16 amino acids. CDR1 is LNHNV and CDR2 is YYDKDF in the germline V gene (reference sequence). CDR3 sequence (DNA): TGTGCCACCAGCAGAGAAGGAAAACAGTTTAACACTGAAGCTTTCTTT. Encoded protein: CATSREGKQFNTEAFF.

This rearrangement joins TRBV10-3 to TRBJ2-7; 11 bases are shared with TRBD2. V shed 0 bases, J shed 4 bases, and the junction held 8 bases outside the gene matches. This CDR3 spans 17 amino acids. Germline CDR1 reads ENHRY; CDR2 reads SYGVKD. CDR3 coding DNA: TGTGCCATCAGTGAGTCGTCGGGACTAGCGGAAAAATACGAGCAGTACTTC. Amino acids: CAISESSGLAEKYEQYF.

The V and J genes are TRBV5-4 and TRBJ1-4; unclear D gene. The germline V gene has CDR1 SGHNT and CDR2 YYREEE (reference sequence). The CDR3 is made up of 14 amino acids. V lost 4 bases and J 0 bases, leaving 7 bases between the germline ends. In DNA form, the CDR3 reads TGTGCCAGCAGCCGAGATGCAACTAATGAAAAACTGTTTTTT. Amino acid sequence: CASSRDATNEKLFF.

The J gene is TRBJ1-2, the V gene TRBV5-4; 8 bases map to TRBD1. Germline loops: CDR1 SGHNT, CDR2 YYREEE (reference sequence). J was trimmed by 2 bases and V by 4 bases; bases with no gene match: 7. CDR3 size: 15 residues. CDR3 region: CASSGGTGANYGYTF. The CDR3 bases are TGTGCCAGCAGCGGAGGGACAGGAGCCAACTATGGCTACACCTTC.

CDR3 protein: CASRPQGAGGQPQHF. CDR3 DNA: TGTGCCAGCAGACCTCAGGGGGCTGGTGGTCAGCCCCAGCATTTT. This chain connects TRBV28 to TRBJ1-5; 8 nucleotides match TRBD1. The germline V gene encodes CDR1 MDHEN and CDR2 SYDVKM. The trim removed 6 bases at V and 6 bases at J, leaving 10 bases unmatched. The CDR3 runs to 15 residues.

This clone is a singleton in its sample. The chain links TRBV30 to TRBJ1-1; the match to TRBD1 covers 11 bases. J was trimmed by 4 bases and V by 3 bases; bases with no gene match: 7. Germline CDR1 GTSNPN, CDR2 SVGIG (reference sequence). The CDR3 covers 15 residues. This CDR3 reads CAWRARGTGGTEAFF. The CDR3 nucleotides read TGTGCCTGGAGAGCAAGGGGGACAGGGGGCACTGAAGCTTTCTTT.

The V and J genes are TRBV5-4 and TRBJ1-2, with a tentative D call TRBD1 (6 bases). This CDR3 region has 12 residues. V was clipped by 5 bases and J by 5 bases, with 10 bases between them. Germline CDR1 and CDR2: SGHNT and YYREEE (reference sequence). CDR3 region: CASREQGYGYTF. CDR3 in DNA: TGTGCCAGCAGGGAACAGGGATATGGCTACACCTTC.

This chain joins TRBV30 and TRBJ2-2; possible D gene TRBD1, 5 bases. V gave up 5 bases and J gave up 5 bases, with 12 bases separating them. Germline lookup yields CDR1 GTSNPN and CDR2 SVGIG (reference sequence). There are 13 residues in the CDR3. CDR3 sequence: CAWVGHTTGELFF. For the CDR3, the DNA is TGTGCCTGGGTTGGACACACTACCGGGGAGCTGTTTTTT.

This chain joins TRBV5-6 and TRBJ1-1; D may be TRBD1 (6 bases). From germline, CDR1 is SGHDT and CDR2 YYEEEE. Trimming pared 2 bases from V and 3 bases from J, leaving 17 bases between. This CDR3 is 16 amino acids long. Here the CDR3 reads CASSLNRVAMDTEAFF. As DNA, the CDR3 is TGTGCCAGCAGCTTAAACAGGGTAGCCATGGACACTGAAGCTTTCTTT.

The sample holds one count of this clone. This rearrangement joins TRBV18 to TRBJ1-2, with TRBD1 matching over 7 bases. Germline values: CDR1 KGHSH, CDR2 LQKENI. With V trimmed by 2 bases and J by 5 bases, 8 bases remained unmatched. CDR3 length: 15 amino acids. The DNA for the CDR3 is TGTGCCAGCTCACCAATTACAGGGGTAAATTATGGCTACACCTTC. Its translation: CASSPITGVNYGYTF.

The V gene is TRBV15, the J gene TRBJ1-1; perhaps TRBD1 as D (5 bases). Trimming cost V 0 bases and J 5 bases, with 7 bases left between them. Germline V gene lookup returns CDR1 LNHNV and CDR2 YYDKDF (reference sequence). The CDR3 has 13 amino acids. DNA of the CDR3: TGTGCCACCAGCAGAGACAGGGCAACTGAAGCTTTCTTT. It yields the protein CATSRDRATEAFF.

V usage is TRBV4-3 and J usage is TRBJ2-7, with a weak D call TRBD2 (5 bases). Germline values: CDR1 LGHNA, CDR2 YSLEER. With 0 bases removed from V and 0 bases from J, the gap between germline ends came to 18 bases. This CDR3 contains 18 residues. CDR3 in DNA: TGCGCCAGCAGCCAAGAAGTCCCACGTAAGGCGGGCTCCTACGAGCAGTACTTC. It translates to CASSQEVPRKAGSYEQYF.

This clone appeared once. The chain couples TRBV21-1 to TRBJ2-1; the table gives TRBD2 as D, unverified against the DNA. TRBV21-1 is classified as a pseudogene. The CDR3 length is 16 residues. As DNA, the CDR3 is TGTGCCAGCAGCAAAGAGGCGCGGGAGGGCCACAATGAGCAGTTCTTC. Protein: CASSKEAREGHNEQFF.

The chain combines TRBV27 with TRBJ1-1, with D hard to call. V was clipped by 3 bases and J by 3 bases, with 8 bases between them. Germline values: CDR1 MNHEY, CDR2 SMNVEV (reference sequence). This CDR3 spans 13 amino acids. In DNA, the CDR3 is TGTGCCAGCAGTTTCTTTTTCTACACTGAAGCTTTCTTT. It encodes CASSFFFYTEAFF.

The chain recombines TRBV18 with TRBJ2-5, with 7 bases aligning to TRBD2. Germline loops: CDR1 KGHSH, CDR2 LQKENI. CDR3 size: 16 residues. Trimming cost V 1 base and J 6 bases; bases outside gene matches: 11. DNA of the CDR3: TGTGCCAGCTCACCACAGATTAGCGGGCCCCAGAAGACCCAGTACTTC. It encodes CASSPQISGPQKTQYF.

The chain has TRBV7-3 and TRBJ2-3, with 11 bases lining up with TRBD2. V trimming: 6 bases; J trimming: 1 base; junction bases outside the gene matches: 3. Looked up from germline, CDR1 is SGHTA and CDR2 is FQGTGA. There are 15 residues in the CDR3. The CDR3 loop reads CASSKLAGGTDTQYF. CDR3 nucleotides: TGTGCCAGCAGTAAACTAGCGGGGGGCACAGATACGCAGTATTTT.